The 27 T cell receptor beta chains given below trace back to one sample, sequenced in a study of shared clonotypes between healthy human individuals. The naive CD8 subset, CD45RO-negative cells positively selected for CCR7, excluded terminally differentiated effector memory CD45RA+ cells. Profiled with immunoSEQ multiplex PCR; TCRdb holds only in-frame clones, not every one. The sample includes 1.5 million to 2.5 million clones, approximately 94% of them seen just once. The sample comprised naive CD8+ T cells sorted from blood. These receptors were collected from a man between 18 and 35 years old in good health.

This clone was detected once. The chain joins TRBV5-6 to TRBJ2-7, with unresolved D. CDR1 is SGHDT and CDR2 is YYEEEE in the germline V gene. The V end lost 0 bases, the J end lost 5 bases, and 12 bases lay between the germline ends. The CDR3 totals 14 residues. The CDR3 loop is CASSLGYRWNEQYF. The CDR3 DNA follows: TGTGCCAGCAGCTTGGGATATAGGTGGAACGAGCAGTACTTC. The variable domain in full, completed from reference TRBV5-6 and TRBJ2-7, reads DAGVTQSPTHLIKTRGQQVTLRCSPKSGHDTVSWYQQALGQGPQFIFQYYEEEERQRGNFPDRFSGHQFPNYSSELNVNALLLGDSALYLCASSLGYRWNEQYFGPGTRLTVT.

This rearrangement joins TRBV5-1 to TRBJ2-7; 7 bases are a match to TRBD2. Looked up from germline, CDR1 is SGHRS and CDR2 is YFSETQ. The V segment lost 3 bases and the J segment 6 bases; nucleotides outside the gene matches: 3. The CDR3 is 12 amino acids. CDR3 DNA sequence: TGCGCCAGCAGCTGGGGGGGACTCGAGCAGTACTTC. It codes for CASSWGGLEQYF.

V gene TRBV15 combines with J gene TRBJ1-1; weak D call: TRBD1 (5 bases). CDR3 size: 15 residues. Trimming stripped 0 bases from V and 0 bases from J, with 8 bases between. Germline V gives CDR1 LNHNV, CDR2 YYDKDF (reference sequence). CDR3 bases: TGTGCCACCAGCAGAGATAAGACAGTGAACACTGAAGCTTTCTTT. This sequence encodes CATSRDKTVNTEAFF.

V usage is TRBV19 and J usage is TRBJ2-1, with 7 bases identical to TRBD2. V was clipped by 4 bases and J by 5 bases; unmatched bases: 14. The CDR3 is 17 residues long. Germline values: CDR1 LNHDA, CDR2 SQIVND (reference sequence). The CDR3 sequence: CASSKELAFRPNNEQFF. The CDR3 DNA sequence: TGTGCCAGTAGTAAGGAACTAGCGTTTAGGCCTAACAATGAGCAGTTCTTC.

Notes on this clone: Distinct nucleotide sequences in the sample also encode this CDR3. In nucleotides, the CDR3 is TGTGCCTGGAGTCCGGGGACAGGATACGAGCAGTACTTC. Protein: CAWSPGTGYEQYF. This rearrangement joins TRBV30 to TRBJ2-7, with 8 bases lining up with TRBD1. Germline V lookup: CDR1 GTSNPN, CDR2 SVGIG (reference sequence). The CDR3 length is 13 residues. V dropped 2 bases and J dropped 4; count of bases not matched to a gene: 4.

The chain uses TRBV13 and TRBJ2-7; 10 bases align to TRBD2. The junction had 16 bases not matched to a gene; V was cut back by 5 bases and J by 0 bases. The germline CDR1 and CDR2 sequences are PRHDT and FYEKMQ (reference sequence). The CDR3 totals 19 residues. CDR3 region: CASSPPQPSSGRASYEQYF. The CDR3 DNA reads as TGTGCCAGCAGCCCCCCGCAACCCTCAAGCGGGAGGGCCTCCTACGAGCAGTACTTC.

CDR3 DNA sequence: TGTGCCAGCAGCTTAGCCCCAGGGGGCGGGGGTGACTATGGCTACACCTTC. Its protein is CASSLAPGGGGDYGYTF. The genes are TRBV7-9 and TRBJ1-2; 8 bases match TRBD1. The CDR3 extends over 17 amino acids. Germline CDR1 reads SEHNR; CDR2 reads FQNEAQ (reference sequence). The V gene end was trimmed by 0 bases and the J gene end by 3 bases; junction bases not matched to a gene: 9.

The chain uses TRBV19 and TRBJ1-4; D is ambiguous. The CDR3 loop spans 13 amino acids. Looked up from germline, CDR1 is LNHDA and CDR2 is SQIVND (reference sequence). Deletions cut 4 bases from V and 8 bases from J, with 11 bases between. CDR3 coding DNA: TGTGCCAGTAGTAGCGTGGGCCGCGAAAAACTGTTTTTT. Translation gives CASSSVGREKLFF.

The genes are TRBV5-4 and TRBJ2-3, with 10 bases fitting TRBD2. The ends lost 4 bases at V and 4 bases at J; junction bases unmatched: 3. The germline V gene has CDR1 SGHNT and CDR2 YYREEE (reference sequence). The CDR3 is 14 residues long. CDR3 bases: TGTGCCAGCAGCCCGCTAGCGGGAGCAGATACGCAGTATTTT. It specifies CASSPLAGADTQYF. Full variable domain (missing parts from reference TRBV5-4 and TRBJ2-3): ETGVTQSPTHLIKTRGQQVTLRCSSQSGHNTVSWYQQALGQGPQFIFQYYREEENGRGNFPPRFSGLQFPNYSSELNVNALELDDSALYLCASSPLAGADTQYFGPGTRLTVL.

The chain recombines TRBV5-6 with TRBJ2-7; a possible D gene is TRBD2 (6 bases). The CDR3 is 13 residues long. The germline V and J ends were trimmed by 4 bases and 2 bases, with 10 bases remaining between them. Germline CDR1 is SGHDT and CDR2 is YYEEEE. The CDR3 DNA reads TGTGCCAGCAGCGGCGGAGGGGCCTACGAGCAGTACTTC. Amino acids: CASSGGGAYEQYF.

The rearrangement joins TRBV15 to TRBJ2-1; D is unclear. The germline CDR1 and CDR2 sequences are LNHNV and YYDKDF (reference sequence). V lost 3 bases and J lost 10, with 10 bases in between. The CDR3 has 12 amino acids. Here the CDR3 DNA reads TGTGCCACCAGCAGCCATGGACGGGAGCAGTTCTTC. Its translation is CATSSHGREQFF.

V gene TRBV7-8 combines with J gene TRBJ2-7; a possible D gene is TRBD1 (6 bases). Per germline, CDR1 SGHVS and CDR2 FQNEAQ. This CDR3 contains 16 residues. V lost 1 base and J lost 6, with 19 bases in between. CDR3 sequence: CASSLVRAGDRLEQYF. In nucleotides, the CDR3 is TGTGCCAGCAGCTTAGTCAGGGCAGGGGATCGTCTCGAGCAGTACTTC.

The chain couples TRBV4-1 to TRBJ1-5; no reliable D call. The CDR3 is made up of 17 amino acids. Trimming cost V 4 bases and J 6 bases, with 22 bases left between them. Germline values: CDR1 MGHRA, CDR2 YSYEKL. The CDR3 region is CASSLGGVTNSAQPQHF. In DNA, the CDR3 is TGCGCCAGCAGCCTCGGAGGAGTCACCAATTCAGCTCAGCCCCAGCATTTT.

J is TRBJ2-1 and V is TRBV4-1, with TRBD2 matching 7 bases. The CDR3 spans 18 residues. Looked up from germline, CDR1 is MGHRA and CDR2 is YSYEKL. With 5 bases clipped from V and 9 bases from J, the junction kept 22 bases outside the gene matches. The CDR3 DNA follows: TGCGCCAGCAGCTTCCTTCAAGCAGCGGGATGGGATATTAGTGAGCAGTTCTTC. As protein: CASSFLQAAGWDISEQFF.

The sample holds one count of this clone. The chain is built from TRBV5-1 and TRBJ2-1; no firm D call. V lost 4 bases and J 9 bases, leaving 17 bases between the germline ends. CDR1 is SGHRS and CDR2 is YFSETQ in the germline V gene. The CDR3 loop spans 14 amino acids. The CDR3 DNA is TGCGCCAGCAGCCTTCGGGCCCCCTTCGGTGAGCAGTTCTTC. This codes for CASSLRAPFGEQFF.

To note about this clone: The sample contains more than one DNA sequence encoding this CDR3. The genes are TRBV5-1 and TRBJ1-1; perhaps TRBD1 as D (6 bases). Trimming left V 4 bases short and J 3 bases short, with 10 bases between. This CDR3 has 13 amino acids. Looked up from germline, CDR1 is SGHRS and CDR2 is YFSETQ. CDR3 nucleotides: TGCGCCAGCAGCCTACAGGGTTACACTGAAGCTTTCTTT. It translates to CASSLQGYTEAFF.

This chain links TRBV14 with TRBJ2-7, with D hard to call. This CDR3 is built from 13 residues. CDR1 SGHDN and CDR2 FVKESK come from the germline V gene. Between the trimmed V and J ends, which lost 3 bases and 7 bases, there was a span of 13 bases. CDR3 amino acids: CASSQWGLEEQYF. DNA of the CDR3: TGTGCCAGCAGCCAGTGGGGTTTGGAGGAGCAGTACTTC.

This clone appeared a single time. The chain is built from TRBV9 and TRBJ1-2, with a weak D call TRBD1 (6 bases). From germline, CDR1 is SGDLS and CDR2 YYNGEE. This CDR3 region has 14 residues. Trimming shortened V by 4 bases and J by 8 bases, and 18 bases separated the two germline ends. The CDR3 nucleotides are TGTGCCAGCAGCCCCCCCACAGGGTCGAAAGGCTACACCTTC. Protein: CASSPPTGSKGYTF.

The chain joins TRBV15 to TRBJ2-2; possibly TRBD1 for D (6 bases). With 0 bases removed from V and 2 bases from J, the gap between germline ends came to 13 bases. The CDR3 has 17 amino acids. Germline CDR1 and CDR2: LNHNV and YYDKDF (reference sequence). CDR3 amino acids: CATSRDLRTDNTGELFF. The CDR3 coding sequence is TGTGCCACCAGCAGAGATCTCCGGACAGATAACACCGGGGAGCTGTTTTTT. The entire variable domain, with the rest obtained from reference TRBV15 and TRBJ2-2, is as follows: DAMVIQNPRYQVTQFGKPVTLSCSQTLNHNVMYWYQQKSSQAPKLLFHYYDKDFNNEADTPDNFQSRRPNTSFCFLDIRSPGLGDTAMYLCATSRDLRTDNTGELFFGEGSRLTVL.

The V and J genes are TRBV28 and TRBJ1-5; no clear D. The V and J ends lost 7 bases and 0 bases respectively, with 13 bases between them. The CDR3 consists of 15 residues. Germline CDR1 MDHEN, CDR2 SYDVKM. The CDR3 region has the DNA TGTGCCAGCATTCTTGGAGTCTATAGCAATCAGCCCCAGCATTTT. Amino acid sequence: CASILGVYSNQPQHF. Variable domain in full (rest from reference TRBV28 and TRBJ1-5): DVKVTQSSRYLVKRTGEKVFLECVQDMDHENMFWYRQDPGLGLRLIYFSYDVKMKEKGDIPEGYSVSREKKERFSLILESASTNQTSMYLCASILGVYSNQPQHFGDGTRLSIL.

This chain joins TRBV4-1 and TRBJ2-7; maybe TRBD1 (5 bases). V was clipped by 3 bases and J by 2 bases, with 8 bases between them. Germline V gene data show CDR1 as MGHRA and CDR2 as YSYEKL. The CDR3 is 13 amino acids. CDR3: CASSQDKPYEQYF. CDR3 in DNA: TGCGCCAGCAGCCAGGACAAACCCTACGAGCAGTACTTC.

This chain joins TRBV20-1 and TRBJ1-2; D gene ambiguous. Looked up from germline, CDR1 is DFQATT and CDR2 is SNEGSKA (reference sequence). The CDR3 runs 10 residues. V dropped 5 bases and J dropped 7 bases, with 8 bases sitting between them. The CDR3 nucleotides are TGCAGTGCTGTCGAGGGTGGCTACACCTTC. This gives the protein CSAVEGGYTF.

V usage is TRBV30 and J usage is TRBJ1-5, with D unresolved. Germline CDR1 and CDR2: GTSNPN and SVGIG (reference sequence). Trimming stripped 1 base from V and 6 bases from J, with 10 bases between. The length of the CDR3 is 13 residues. The CDR3 region is CAWSDAVGQPQHF. The CDR3 nucleotides read TGTGCCTGGAGTGATGCGGTGGGTCAGCCCCAGCATTTT. Complete variable domain (other parts from reference TRBV30 and TRBJ1-5): SQTIHQWPATLVQPVGSPLSLECTVEGTSNPNLYWYRQAAGRGLQLLFYSVGIGQISSEVPQNLSASRPQDRQFILSSKKLLLSDSGFYLCAWSDAVGQPQHFGDGTRLSIL.

This clone was seen more than once but under ten times. The chain employs TRBV9 and TRBJ1-2; 8 bases fit TRBD1. There are 13 residues in the CDR3. CDR1 and CDR2 (germline): SGDLS, YYNGEE. With V trimmed by 4 bases and J by 6 bases, 5 bases remained unmatched. The CDR3, as DNA: TGTGCCAGCAGCAAGACAGGGGAAAATGGCTACACCTTC. Translated: CASSKTGENGYTF.

The chain employs TRBV5-1 and TRBJ2-7, with TRBD2 as a possible D gene (6 bases). This CDR3 is built from 15 residues. Trimming removed 2 bases from V and 1 base from J, with 13 bases in between. The germline CDR1 and CDR2 sequences are SGHRS and YFSETQ. The CDR3 DNA follows: TGCGCCAGCAGCTTAGTTCCCGGGGGATCCTACGAGCAGTACTTC. It translates to CASSLVPGGSYEQYF.

The chain has TRBV5-1 and TRBJ2-7; 11 bases map to TRBD1. The V segment lost 5 bases and the J segment 5 bases; nucleotides outside the gene matches: 0. From germline, CDR1 is SGHRS and CDR2 YFSETQ. This CDR3 is built from 12 residues. For the CDR3, the DNA is TGCGCCAGCAGGGGACAGGGGGACGAGCAGTACTTC. This gives the protein CASRGQGDEQYF.

The chain combines TRBV16 with TRBJ2-2; 9 bases are shared with TRBD1. Germline V lookup: CDR1 KGHSY, CDR2 FQNENV. The CDR3 length is 16 residues. The trim removed 1 base at V and 1 base at J, leaving 1 base unmatched. In nucleotides, the CDR3 is TGTGCCAGCAGCCAATTGGGACAGGGGAACACCGGGGAGCTGTTTTTT. As protein: CASSQLGQGNTGELFF.